This T cell receptor beta chain stems from a study of blood T cells in healthy people across ages. Study-level information: Roughly one uniquely barcoded beta molecule per two T cells was captured.

V lost 5 bases and J 1 base, leaving 12 bases between the germline ends. Germline values: CDR1 SGHRS, CDR2 YFSETQ. The CDR3 totals 14 residues. To note about this clonotype: The antigen is unknown.

Study-level results: For the donors, CMV status was unknown and possibly confounded expanded clonotype changes.

It was with a sample-barcoded 5' primer and a J-beta primer mix that a second PCR of roughly 7 to 12 cycles was run. The template-switch adaptor, which had 12 random nucleotides, put a tag on each cDNA molecule. Each CDR3 protein gets one entry after TCRdb re-called the 5' RACE reads with MiXCR. The data contain 700,000 or so distinct CDR3 sequences, approximately 40% of them singletons. Sequenced sample: blood. The sequence was obtained from a man older than 75 in good health. The rearrangement links TRBV5-1 to TRBJ1-2; perhaps TRBD1 as D (5 bases). CDR3 coding DNA: TGCGCCAGCAGAACGGGACCCGGTAACTATGGCTACACCTTC. Translating gives CASRTGPGNYGYTF.